The source of this TCR beta chain is a study of T cell responses to AZD1222 COVID-19 vaccine. Recipients boosted at about 4 weeks or about 12 weeks are pooled. Profiling relied on immunoSEQ multiplex PCR, and the TCRdb table lists in-frame clones only, not all of them. The sample contains some 63,000 clones, nearly 90% of which appear only once. V was pared by 3 bases and J by 8 bases, with 14 bases between. CDR3 length: 13 amino acids. Germline V gives CDR1 SQVTM, CDR2 ANQGSEA. The J gene is TRBJ2-4, the V gene TRBV29-1, with D uncertain. The source material was peripheral blood, sampled 28 days after the second AZD1222 dose. The TCR originated in an adult who received the AZD1222 COVID-19 vaccine. The CDR3, as DNA: TGCAGCGTTGATTTGGGCCCCGAGGACATTCAGTACTTC. Its protein product is CSVDLGPEDIQYF. The whole variable domain, filled in from reference TRBV29-1 and TRBJ2-4, reads SAVISQKPSRDICQRGTSLTIQCQVDSQVTMMFWYRQQPGQSLTLIATANQGSEATYESGFVIDKFPISRPNLTFSTLTVSNMSPEDSSIYLCSVDLGPEDIQYFGAGTRLSVL.